The 10 T cell receptor beta chains below were found in one sample sequenced in a study of OX40 agonist ivuxolimab in advanced cancers. Measured with immunoSEQ multiplex PCR; TCRdb has only the in-frame clones, and not every one. The sample includes 90,000 to 100,000 clones, about four fifths seen only once; the top ten take roughly 1.5%. This specimen was CD4+ or CD8+ T cells sorted from blood, taken in a trial of the OX40 agonist ivuxolimab. The receptors here all came from an adult with an advanced solid tumor such as melanoma, head and neck, liver or kidney cancer.

The CDR3 loop is CASSYSQGAFF. The CDR3 coding sequence is TGTGCCAGCAGTTATTCCCAGGGAGCTTTCTTT. The chain has TRBV6-5 and TRBJ1-1; D may be TRBD1 (5 bases). V was shortened by 3 bases and J by 10 bases, with 9 bases between the two germline ends. Germline loops: CDR1 MNHEY, CDR2 SVGAGI. There are 11 residues in the CDR3.

This chain uses TRBV30 with TRBJ2-1; 13 positions agree with TRBD2. This CDR3 has 13 residues. The germline gives CDR1 GTSNPN, CDR2 SVGIG (reference sequence). J lost 9 bases, V lost 4 bases, and 3 bases had no gene match. CDR3 sequence reads: CAWNGLAGVEQFF. The CDR3, as DNA: TGTGCCTGGAACGGACTAGCGGGAGTTGAGCAGTTCTTC.

The rearrangement joins TRBV7-8 to TRBJ1-3; D ambiguous. Germline values: CDR1 SGHVS, CDR2 FQNEAQ. The CDR3 totals 16 residues. V lost 5 bases to trimming and J lost 0 bases, with 14 bases between them. CDR3 loop: CASSAGGLSSGNTIYF. The CDR3 nucleotides are TGTGCCAGCAGCGCGGGAGGGCTATCCTCTGGAAACACCATATATTTT.

The gene calls are TRBV9 and TRBJ2-5; TRBD2 agrees at 16 bases. V lost 4 bases, J lost 4 bases, and 7 bases stayed unmatched. Germline-derived CDR1 and CDR2 are SGDLS and YYNGEE. CDR3 size: 17 residues. The CDR3 sequence is CASSLGTSGGAIETQYF. The CDR3 coding sequence is TGTGCCAGCAGCCTGGGGACTAGCGGGGGGGCGATAGAGACCCAGTACTTC.

This sequence joins TRBV7-9 and TRBJ2-4; TRBD2 aligns across 12 bases. The CDR3 consists of 18 residues. The germline V gene has CDR1 SEHNR and CDR2 FQNEAQ (reference sequence). V trimming: 1 base; J trimming: 0 bases; junction bases outside the gene matches: 4. This chain's CDR3 is CASSLGTSGTLAKNIQYF. The CDR3 region has the DNA TGTGCCAGCAGCTTAGGGACTAGCGGGACGCTAGCCAAAAACATTCAGTACTTC.

This clone was seen only once. The rearrangement uses TRBV6-5 and TRBJ2-7, with 8 nucleotides matching TRBD2. Germline V gene lookup returns CDR1 MNHEY and CDR2 SVGAGI. Losses at the gene ends were 5 bases for V and 3 bases for J; bases not matched to a gene: 6. The CDR3 consists of 14 residues. The CDR3 region is CASSTGGEVYEQYF. The CDR3, as DNA: TGTGCCAGCAGTACGGGAGGGGAGGTCTACGAGCAGTACTTC.

The chain recombines TRBV28 with TRBJ2-1; a weak D match, TRBD1 (6 bases). There are 16 residues in the CDR3. Germline CDR1 MDHEN, CDR2 SYDVKM. Trimming removed 6 bases at V and 3 bases at J, with 18 bases between. CDR3 loop: CASRTSTGQDYNEQFF. The CDR3 DNA follows: TGTGCCAGCAGGACCTCTACAGGGCAAGACTACAATGAGCAGTTCTTC.

CDR3 nucleotide sequence: TGTGCCAGCAGCCCTAGGGACGAGCAGTACTTC. It yields the protein CASSPRDEQYF. The J gene is TRBJ2-7, the V gene TRBV7-8; D remains ambiguous. The V gene's germline CDR1 is SGHVS and CDR2 FQNEAQ. The CDR3 loop spans 11 amino acids. Trimming pared 5 bases from V and 5 bases from J, leaving 7 bases between.

This chain uses TRBV19 with TRBJ2-2; D is unclear. The CDR3 extends over 20 amino acids. Germline lookup yields CDR1 LNHDA and CDR2 SQIVND (reference sequence). Trimming shortened V by 7 bases and J by 0 bases, and 27 bases separated the two germline ends. CDR3 loop: CASTFPWAGFHIPNTGELFF. For the CDR3, the DNA is TGTGCCAGTACCTTCCCGTGGGCAGGTTTCCACATTCCGAACACCGGGGAGCTGTTTTTT.

This sequence joins TRBV6-1 and TRBJ2-7; D is perhaps TRBD1 (7 bases). The V gene lost 4 bases and the J gene lost 0 bases, with 16 bases spanning the gap. CDR1 is MNHNS, CDR2 SASEGT, per germline. CDR3 length: 16 residues. This CDR3 reads CASSGGTAYLSYEQYF. CDR3 DNA sequence: TGTGCCAGCAGTGGCGGGACAGCTTATCTCTCCTACGAGCAGTACTTC.